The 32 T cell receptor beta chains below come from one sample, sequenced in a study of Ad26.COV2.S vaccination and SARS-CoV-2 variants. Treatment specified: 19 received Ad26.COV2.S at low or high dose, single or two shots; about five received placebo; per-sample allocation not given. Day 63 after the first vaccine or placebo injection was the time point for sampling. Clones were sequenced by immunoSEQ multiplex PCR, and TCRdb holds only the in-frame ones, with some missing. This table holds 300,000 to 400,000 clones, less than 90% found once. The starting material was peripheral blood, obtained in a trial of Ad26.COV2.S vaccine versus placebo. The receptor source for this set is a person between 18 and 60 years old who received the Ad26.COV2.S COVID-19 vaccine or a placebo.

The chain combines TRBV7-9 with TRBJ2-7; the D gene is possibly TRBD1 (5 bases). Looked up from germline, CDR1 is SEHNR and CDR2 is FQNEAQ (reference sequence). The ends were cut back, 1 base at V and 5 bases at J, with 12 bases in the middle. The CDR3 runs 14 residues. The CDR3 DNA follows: TGTGCCAGCAGCTTAGGGGTGGGGCAGGACGAGCAGTACTTC. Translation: CASSLGVGQDEQYF.

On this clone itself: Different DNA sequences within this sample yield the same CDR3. The CDR3 DNA reads as TGTGCCTGGAGCCGGCAGGTCAATGAGCAGTTCTTC. As protein: CAWSRQVNEQFF. The chain is built from TRBV30 and TRBJ2-1; D is unresolved. The V gene's germline CDR1 is GTSNPN and CDR2 SVGIG (reference sequence). This CDR3 has 12 residues. Between the trimmed V and J ends, which lost 3 bases and 6 bases, there was a span of 9 bases.

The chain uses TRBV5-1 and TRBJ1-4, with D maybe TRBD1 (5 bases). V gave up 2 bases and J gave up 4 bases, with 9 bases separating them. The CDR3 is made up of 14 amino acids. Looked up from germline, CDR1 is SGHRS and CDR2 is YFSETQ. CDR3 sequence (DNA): TGCGCCAGCAGCTTAGGACACGATAATGAAAAACTGTTTTTT. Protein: CASSLGHDNEKLFF.

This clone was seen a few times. In nucleotides, the CDR3 is TGTGCCAGCCTAACTTCAGGCGTCCAGCCCCAGCATTTT. As protein: CASLTSGVQPQHF. J is TRBJ1-5 and V is TRBV6-5; D gene ambiguous. The CDR3 has 13 residues. The V and J ends lost 8 bases and 7 bases respectively, with 15 bases between them. Germline assignment: CDR1 MNHEY and CDR2 SVGAGI.

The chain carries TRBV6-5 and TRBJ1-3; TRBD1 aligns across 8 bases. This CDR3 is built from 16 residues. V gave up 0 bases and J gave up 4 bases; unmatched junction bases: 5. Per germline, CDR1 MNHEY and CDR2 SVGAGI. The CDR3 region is CASSYSNQGAGNTIYF. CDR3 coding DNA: TGTGCCAGCAGTTACTCCAACCAGGGGGCGGGAAACACCATATATTTT.

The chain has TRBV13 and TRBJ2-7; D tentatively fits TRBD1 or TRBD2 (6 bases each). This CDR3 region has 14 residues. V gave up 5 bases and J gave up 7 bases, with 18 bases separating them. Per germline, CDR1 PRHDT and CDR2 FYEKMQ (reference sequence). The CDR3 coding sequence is TGTGCCAGCAGCCAGATACGGGGGCGTTGGGAGCAGTACTTC. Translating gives CASSQIRGRWEQYF.

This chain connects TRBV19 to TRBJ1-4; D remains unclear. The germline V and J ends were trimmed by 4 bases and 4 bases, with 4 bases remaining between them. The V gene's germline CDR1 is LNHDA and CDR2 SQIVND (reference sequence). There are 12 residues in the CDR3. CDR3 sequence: CASSKFNEKLFF. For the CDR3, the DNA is TGTGCCAGTAGTAAATTTAATGAAAAACTGTTTTTT.

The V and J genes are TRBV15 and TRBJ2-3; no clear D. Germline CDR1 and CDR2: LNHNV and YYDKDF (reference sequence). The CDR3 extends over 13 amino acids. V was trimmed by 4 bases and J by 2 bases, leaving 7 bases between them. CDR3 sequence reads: CATSNHNTDTQYF. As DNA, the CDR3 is TGTGCCACCAGCAATCACAACACAGATACGCAGTATTTT.

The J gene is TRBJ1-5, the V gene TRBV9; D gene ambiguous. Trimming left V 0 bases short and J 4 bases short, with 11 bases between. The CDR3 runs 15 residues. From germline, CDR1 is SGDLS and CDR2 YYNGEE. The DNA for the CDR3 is TGTGCCAGCAGCGTAGACTCCTCCAAGAATCAGCCCCAGCATTTT. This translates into CASSVDSSKNQPQHF. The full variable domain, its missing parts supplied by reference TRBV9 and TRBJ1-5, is DSGVTQTPKHLITATGQRVTLRCSPRSGDLSVYWYQQSLDQGLQFLIQYYNGEERAKGNILERFSAQQFPDLHSELNLSSLELGDSALYFCASSVDSSKNQPQHFGDGTRLSIL.

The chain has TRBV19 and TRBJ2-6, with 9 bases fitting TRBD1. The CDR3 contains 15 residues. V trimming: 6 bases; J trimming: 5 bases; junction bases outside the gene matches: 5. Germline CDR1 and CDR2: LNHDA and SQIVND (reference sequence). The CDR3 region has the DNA TGTGCCAGTAGCACAGGGGGCCAAAGGGCCAACGTCCTGACTTTC. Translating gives CASSTGGQRANVLTF.

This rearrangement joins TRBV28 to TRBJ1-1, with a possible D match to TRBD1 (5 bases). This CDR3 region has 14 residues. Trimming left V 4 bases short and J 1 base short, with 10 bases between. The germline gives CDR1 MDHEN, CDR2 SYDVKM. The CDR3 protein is CASSSHRPNTEAFF. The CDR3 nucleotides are TGTGCCAGCAGTTCACACAGGCCGAACACTGAAGCTTTCTTT.

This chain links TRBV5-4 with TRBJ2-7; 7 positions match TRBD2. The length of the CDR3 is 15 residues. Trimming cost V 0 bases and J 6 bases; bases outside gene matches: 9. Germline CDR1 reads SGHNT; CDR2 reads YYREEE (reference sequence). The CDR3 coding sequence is TGTGCCAGCAGCTTGGAAACGGGAGGAATAGGCGAGCAGTACTTC. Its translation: CASSLETGGIGEQYF.

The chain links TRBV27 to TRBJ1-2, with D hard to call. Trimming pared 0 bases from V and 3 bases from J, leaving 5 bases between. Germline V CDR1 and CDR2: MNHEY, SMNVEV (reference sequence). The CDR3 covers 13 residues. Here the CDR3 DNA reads TGTGCCAGCAGTTTATCGGCTCACTATGGCTACACCTTC. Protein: CASSLSAHYGYTF.

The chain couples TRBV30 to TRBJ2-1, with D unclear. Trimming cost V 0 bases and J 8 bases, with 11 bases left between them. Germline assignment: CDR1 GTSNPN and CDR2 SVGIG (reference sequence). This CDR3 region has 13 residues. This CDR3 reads CAWSVGVRDEQFF. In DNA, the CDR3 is TGTGCCTGGAGTGTAGGCGTAAGGGATGAGCAGTTCTTC.

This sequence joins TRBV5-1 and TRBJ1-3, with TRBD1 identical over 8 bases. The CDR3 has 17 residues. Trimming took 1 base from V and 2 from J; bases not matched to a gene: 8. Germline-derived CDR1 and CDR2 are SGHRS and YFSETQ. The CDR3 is CASSLWRQGAPGNTIYF. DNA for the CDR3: TGCGCCAGCAGCTTGTGGAGGCAGGGGGCACCTGGAAACACCATATATTTT.

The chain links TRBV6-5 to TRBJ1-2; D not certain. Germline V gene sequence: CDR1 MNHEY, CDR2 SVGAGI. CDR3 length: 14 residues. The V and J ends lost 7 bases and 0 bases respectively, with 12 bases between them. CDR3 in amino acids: CASTRSSANYGYTF. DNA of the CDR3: TGTGCCAGCACGAGATCGTCGGCTAACTATGGCTACACCTTC.

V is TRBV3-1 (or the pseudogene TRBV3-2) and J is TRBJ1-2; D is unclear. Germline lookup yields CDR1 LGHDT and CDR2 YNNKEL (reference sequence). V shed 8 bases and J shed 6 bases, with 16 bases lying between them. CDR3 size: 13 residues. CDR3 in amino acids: CASGADPPDGYTF. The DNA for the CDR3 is TGTGCCAGCGGTGCGGACCCCCCGGATGGCTACACCTTC.

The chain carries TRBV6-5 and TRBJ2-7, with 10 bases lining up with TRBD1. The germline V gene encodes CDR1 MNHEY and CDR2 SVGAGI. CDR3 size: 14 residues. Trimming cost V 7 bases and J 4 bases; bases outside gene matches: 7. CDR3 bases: TGTGCCAGCAAACGACAGGGGGCTCGGTACGAGCAGTACTTC. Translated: CASKRQGARYEQYF.

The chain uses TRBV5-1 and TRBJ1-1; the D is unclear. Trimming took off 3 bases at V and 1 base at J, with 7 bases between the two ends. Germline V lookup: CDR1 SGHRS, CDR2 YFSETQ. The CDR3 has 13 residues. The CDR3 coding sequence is TGCGCCAGCAGCTCGGAGGGGAACACTGAAGCTTTCTTT. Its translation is CASSSEGNTEAFF.

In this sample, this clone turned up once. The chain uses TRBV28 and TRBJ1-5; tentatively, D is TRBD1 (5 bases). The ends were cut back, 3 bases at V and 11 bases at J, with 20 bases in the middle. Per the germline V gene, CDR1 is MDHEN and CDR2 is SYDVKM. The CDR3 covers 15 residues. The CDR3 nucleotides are TGTGCCAGCAGTTTTTTTCGTGGGGCCCGCGAGACCCAGCATTTT. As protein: CASSFFRGARETQHF.

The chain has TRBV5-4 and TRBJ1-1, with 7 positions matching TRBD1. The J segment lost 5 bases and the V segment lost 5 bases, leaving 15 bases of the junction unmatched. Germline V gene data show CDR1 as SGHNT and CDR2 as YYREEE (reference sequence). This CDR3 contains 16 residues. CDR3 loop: CASSKIENRGLTEAFF. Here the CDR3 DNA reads TGTGCCAGCAGTAAAATCGAAAACAGGGGATTAACTGAAGCTTTCTTT.

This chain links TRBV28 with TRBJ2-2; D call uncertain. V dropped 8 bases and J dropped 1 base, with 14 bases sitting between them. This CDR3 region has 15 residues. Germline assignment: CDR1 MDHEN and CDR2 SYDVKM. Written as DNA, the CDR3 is TGTGCCAGCCGACGTAGTGGGCAGAACACCGGGGAGCTGTTTTTT. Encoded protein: CASRRSGQNTGELFF.

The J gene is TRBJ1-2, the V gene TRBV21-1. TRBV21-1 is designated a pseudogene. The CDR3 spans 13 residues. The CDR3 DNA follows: TGTGCCAGCAGCCCCCAGCATAACTATGGCTACACCTTC. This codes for CASSPQHNYGYTF.

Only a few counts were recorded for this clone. The DNA of the CDR3 is TGTGCCAGCAGTTCGACTAGAGTTTACGAGCAGTACTTC. As protein: CASSSTRVYEQYF. The V gene is TRBV28, the J gene TRBJ2-7; D perhaps matches TRBD2 (6 bases). This CDR3 region has 13 residues. The germline gives CDR1 MDHEN, CDR2 SYDVKM. Trimming removed 4 bases at V and 4 bases at J, with 11 bases between.

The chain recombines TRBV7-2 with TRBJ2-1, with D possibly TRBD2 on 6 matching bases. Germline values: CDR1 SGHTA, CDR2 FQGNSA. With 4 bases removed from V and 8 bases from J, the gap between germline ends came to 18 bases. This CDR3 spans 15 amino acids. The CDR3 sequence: CASSSGLPLAHEQFF. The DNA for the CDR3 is TGTGCCAGCAGCTCGGGACTCCCCCTTGCCCATGAGCAGTTCTTC.

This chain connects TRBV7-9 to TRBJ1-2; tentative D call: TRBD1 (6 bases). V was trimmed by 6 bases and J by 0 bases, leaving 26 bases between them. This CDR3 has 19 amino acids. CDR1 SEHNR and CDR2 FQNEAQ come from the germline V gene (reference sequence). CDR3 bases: TGTGCCAGCAGTCACCAACCCTTTCAAACGGACAGTACTAACTATGGCTACACCTTC. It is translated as CASSHQPFQTDSTNYGYTF.

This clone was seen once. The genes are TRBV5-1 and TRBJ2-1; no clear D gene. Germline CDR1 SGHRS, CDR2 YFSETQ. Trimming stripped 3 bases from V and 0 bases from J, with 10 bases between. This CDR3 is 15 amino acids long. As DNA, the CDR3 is TGCGCCAGCAGCTATAGGAGAGTCTCCTACAATGAGCAGTTCTTC. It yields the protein CASSYRRVSYNEQFF.

The CDR3 DNA reads as TGTGCCAGCAGCCGACAGGGTGGCACCGGGGAGCTGTTTTTT. Its translation: CASSRQGGTGELFF. V and J are TRBV7-3 and TRBJ2-2; 7 nucleotides line up with TRBD1. The V gene end was trimmed by 5 bases and the J gene end by 4 bases; junction bases not matched to a gene: 4. CDR3 size: 14 residues. In germline, CDR1 is SGHTA, CDR2 FQGTGA.

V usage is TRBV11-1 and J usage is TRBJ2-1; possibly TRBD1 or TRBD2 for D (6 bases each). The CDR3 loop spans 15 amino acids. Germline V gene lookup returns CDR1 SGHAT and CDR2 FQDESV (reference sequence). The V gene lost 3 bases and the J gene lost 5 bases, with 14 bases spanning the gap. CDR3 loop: CASSLGAGNHNEQFF. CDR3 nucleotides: TGTGCCAGCAGCTTGGGGGCGGGGAACCACAATGAGCAGTTCTTC. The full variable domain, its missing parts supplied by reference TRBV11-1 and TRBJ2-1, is EAEVAQSPRYKITEKSQAVAFWCDPISGHATLYWYRQILGQGPELLVQFQDESVVDDSQLPKDRFSAERLKGVDSTLKIQPAELGDSAMYLCASSLGAGNHNEQFFGPGTRLTVL.

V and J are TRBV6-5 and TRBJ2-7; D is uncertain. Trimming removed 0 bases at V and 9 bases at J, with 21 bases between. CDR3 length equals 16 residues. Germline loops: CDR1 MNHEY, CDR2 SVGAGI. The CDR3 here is CASSYSLSLSPNVQYF. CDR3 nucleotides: TGTGCCAGCAGTTACTCCCTATCCCTATCACCTAATGTGCAGTACTTC.

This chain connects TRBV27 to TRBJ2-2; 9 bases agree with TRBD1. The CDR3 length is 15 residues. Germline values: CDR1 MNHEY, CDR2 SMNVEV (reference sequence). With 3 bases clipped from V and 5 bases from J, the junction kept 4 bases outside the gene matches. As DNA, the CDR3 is TGTGCCAGCAGTTTTATGGGGACAGGGACCGGGGAGCTGTTTTTT. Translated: CASSFMGTGTGELFF.

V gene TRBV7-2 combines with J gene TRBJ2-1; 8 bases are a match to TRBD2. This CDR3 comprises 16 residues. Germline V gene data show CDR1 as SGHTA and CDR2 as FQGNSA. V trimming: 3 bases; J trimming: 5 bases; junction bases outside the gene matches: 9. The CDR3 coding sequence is TGTGCCAGCAGCTTTGGTGGGACTAGGGGCCACAATGAGCAGTTCTTC. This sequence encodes CASSFGGTRGHNEQFF.